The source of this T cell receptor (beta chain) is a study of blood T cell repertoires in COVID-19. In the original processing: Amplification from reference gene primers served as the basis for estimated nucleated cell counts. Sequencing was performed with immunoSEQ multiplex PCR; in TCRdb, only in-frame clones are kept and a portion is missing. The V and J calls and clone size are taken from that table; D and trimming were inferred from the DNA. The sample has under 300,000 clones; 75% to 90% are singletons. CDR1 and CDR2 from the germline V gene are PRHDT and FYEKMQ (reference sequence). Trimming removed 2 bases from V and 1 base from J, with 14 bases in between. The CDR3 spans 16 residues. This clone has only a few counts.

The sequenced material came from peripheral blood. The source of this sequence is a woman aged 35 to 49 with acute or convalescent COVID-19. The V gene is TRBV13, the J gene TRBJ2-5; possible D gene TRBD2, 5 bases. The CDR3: CASSLTRSDFQETQYF. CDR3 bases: TGTGCCAGCAGCTTAACTAGATCAGATTTCCAAGAGACCCAGTACTTC. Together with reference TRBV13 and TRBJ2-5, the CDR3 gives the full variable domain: AAGVIQSPRHLIKEKRETATLKCYPIPRHDTVYWYQQGPGQDPQFLISFYEKMQSDKGSIPDRFSAQQFSDYHSELNMSSLELGDSALYFCASSLTRSDFQETQYFGPGTRLLVL.